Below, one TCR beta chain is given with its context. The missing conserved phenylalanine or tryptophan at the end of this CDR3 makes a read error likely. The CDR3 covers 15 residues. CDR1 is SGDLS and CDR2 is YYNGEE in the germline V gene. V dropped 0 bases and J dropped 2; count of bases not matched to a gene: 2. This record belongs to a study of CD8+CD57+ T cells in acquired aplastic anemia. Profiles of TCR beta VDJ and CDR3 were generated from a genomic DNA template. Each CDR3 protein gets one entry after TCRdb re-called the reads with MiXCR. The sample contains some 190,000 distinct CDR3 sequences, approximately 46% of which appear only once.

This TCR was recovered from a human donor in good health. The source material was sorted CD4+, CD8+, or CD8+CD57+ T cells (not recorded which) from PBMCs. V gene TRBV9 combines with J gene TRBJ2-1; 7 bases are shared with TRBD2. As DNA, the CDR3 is TGTGCCAGCAGCGTAGAGACTAGCCCCTACAATGAGCAGTTCGTC. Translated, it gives CASSVETSPYNEQFV.